This T cell receptor (beta chain) comes out of a study of T-cell reconstitution after alpha-beta-depleted transplantation in children. This CDR3 region has 16 residues. Trimming took 5 bases from V and 2 from J; bases not matched to a gene: 8. Per the germline V gene, CDR1 is LNHNV and CDR2 is YYDKDF (reference sequence). This clonotype was counted ten times or more. Researchers prepared the TCRbeta library using unique molecular identifiers, the study reports. Each CDR3 protein is one row after TCRdb ran MiXCR on the PCR reads. The sample lists 200,000 or so distinct CDR3 sequences, 5% to 7.5% occurring once.

The sequences come from PBMCs, collected before TCRalphabeta/CD19-depleted stem cell transplant. The V and J genes are TRBV15 and TRBJ2-3, with 9 bases aligning to TRBD2. This receptor was taken from a girl under two years old with combined immunodeficiency, due to receive a stem cell transplant. CDR3 protein: CATSGGRAVNTDTQYF. CDR3 in DNA: TGTGCCACCAGCGGCGGGAGGGCCGTGAACACAGATACGCAGTATTTT.